This T cell receptor (beta chain) was profiled in a study of glioma-infiltrating T cells (dated by TCRdb to the mid-2010s). As for the study more broadly: The study sequenced TCR alpha- and beta-chain repertoires from glioma tissue, from non-neoplastic brain tissue and from matched peripheral blood mononuclear cells. To measure divergence between tissue and blood T-cell populations, each tissue-infiltrating repertoire was compared with the peripheral blood repertoire of the same patient. Three low-grade glioma patients, seven to nine primary glioblastoma patients, and three non-glioma patients who contributed non-neoplastic brain tissue made up the paired cohort.

TCR alpha and beta CDR3 regions were amplified with the iRepertoire nested amplicon-rescue multiplex PCR (arm-PCR) platform from RNA. For one-step reverse transcription and amplification, roughly 100-450 ng of tissue mRNA or PBMC total RNA was used as input. Following bead purification, Illumina adapters were added by a secondary multiplex PCR, and libraries between 200 and 400 bp were gel-purified. Demultiplexing relied on internal 6-nucleotide barcodes carried by the libraries. Libraries were sequenced on an Illumina MiSeq with 2x220 or 2x250 nucleotide paired-end reads. Per the original workflow: Paired reads were merged using FLASH 1.2.11 and aligned with BWA-MEM to the GRCh37 human genome, and TRA and TRB reads were then extracted. V and J assignment used an IMGT-derived reference of cassette sequences and CDR3 motifs that included pseudogenes. Reads were translated in three frames, and productive CDR3s were defined by a C…FGXG motif without stop codons. Clonotypes were defined as unique combinations of V-J cassette pair and CDR3 amino acid sequence. Reads were filtered by Hamming distance, thresholded by each sample's sequence error rate in mapped regions. TCRdb's own reprocessing of the public reads used fastp at Q25 and MiXCR and kept productive beta chains. When rows share a CDR3 protein, they turn into one entry using the most common DNA and genes. The V and J calls and clone size come from TCRdb's table, not from the authors' own analysis. For this sample the table gives roughly 130,000 distinct CDR3 sequences, of which approximately 24% were detected only once. The leading ten clones occupy roughly 29% of the sample.

Of note for this clonotype: Its cognate antigen has yet to be identified. No base qualities exist here, and no much larger clone lies one base off it.

Results and caveats for the whole study, not just this receptor: VJ-independent divergence between tissue and blood was found to be below expectation in non-neoplastic patients but above expectation in all gliomas, particularly low-grade gliomas. Very few CDR3 sequences were found to be shared between tissue and blood, and this scarcity was attributed to high CDR3 diversity and limited sampling. Small numbers underpinned the group comparisons: about eight glioblastoma patients, three low-grade glioma patients and three non-neoplastic patients.

V is reduced by 2 bases and J by 11 bases, leaving a spacing of 19 bases between them. The CDR3, cysteine through phenylalanine, is 15 amino acids long. Of the read, only the CDR3 DNA is kept; its 45 bases are in frame from base 1. From the germline V gene, CDR1 is LGHNA and CDR2 is YNFKEQ. The material sequenced was glioma tissue, nonneoplastic brain tissue, or PBMCs (not recorded which). The TCR sequence derives from a human donor with low-grade glioma or glioblastoma, undergoing nonglioma brain surgery, or in good health (not recorded which). The rearranged segments are TRBV4-2 and TRBJ1-5; the D segment could be TRBD1, given 5 matching bases. The sequenced DNA is TGTGCCAGCAGCCAACCCGGGACCTCCGGTGAGACCCAGCATTTT. It translates as CASSQPGTSGETQHF.